Here is one T cell receptor (beta chain) with its context. Its antigen is still unknown. The germline gives CDR1 MNHEY, CDR2 SVGAGI. This CDR3 is 13 amino acids long. V was shortened by 5 bases and J by 1 base, with 5 bases between the two germline ends. The data originate from a study of cytotoxic CD8 clonotypes in ibrutinib-treated CLL. TCRdb's table, derived via immunoSEQ multiplex PCR, lists solely in-frame clones and lacks some. Of 300,000 or so clones listed, under 70% are singletons. The study's findings and limits: Clonality showed a rise at ibrutinib response that reversed toward baseline at progression.

The rearrangement links TRBV6-5 to TRBJ2-2; D call uncertain. This specimen consisted of PBMCs, obtained after 36 months of ibrutinib treatment. This TCR derives from a human donor with chronic lymphocytic leukemia. CDR3 protein: CASSQQNTGELFF. As DNA, the CDR3 is TGTGCCAGCAGTCAACAGAACACCGGGGAGCTGTTTTTT.